This TCR beta chain was captured in a study of T cells in Graves' hyperthyroidism and ophthalmopathy. For the study at large: Initial diagnosis, before any treatment, was when peripheral blood was collected. Study results and caveats: Ophthalmopathy was identified by the model a median around 6.3 months ahead of onset.

Only a few counts were recorded for this clonotype. Its antigen is not identified. The investigators amplified TCR beta CDR3 regions from RNA transcripts. A first-round RT-PCR of the TCR CDR3 used the HTBI primer set. TCRdb redid the calling of the multiplex PCR reads with MiXCR, one entry per CDR3 protein. The table includes about 350,000 distinct CDR3 sequences, about 14% detected once. There are 14 residues in the CDR3. V dropped 5 bases and J dropped 13 bases, with 23 bases sitting between them. The V gene's germline CDR1 is DFQATT and CDR2 SNEGSKA (reference sequence). The patients, who ranged from 18 to 65 in age, presented with newly diagnosed hyperthyroidism lasting under 2 months. The diagnostic basis comprised clinical symptoms, serum thyroxine and TRAb, thyroid ultrasound and orbital computed tomography.

The chain is built from TRBV20-1 and TRBJ1-4; D call uncertain. The TCR comes from a young woman with Graves' hyperthyroidism. Source material: blood. CDR3 DNA sequence: TGCAGTGCTCCAGACGCCGGGCCCTTAAAAAGACTGTTTTTT. Encoded protein: CSAPDAGPLKRLFF.